Listed below are T cell receptor beta chains from one sample, sequenced in a study of beta chain features in type 1 diabetes. Assay: immunoSEQ multiplex PCR; the TCRdb copy retains only in-frame clones and omits some. Of 150,000 to 200,000 clones detected, around 9.7% appear once; the ten largest clones hold roughly 0.7%. Sequenced material: central memory CD4+ T cells from blood. These receptors came from a woman in her thirties with type 1 diabetes. The CDR3 runs from the conserved cysteine through the conserved F or W. The D gene is left open where the match is weak. Expanded clones are given a class, and other clones once, few, many or no size at all.

abundance,d_gene,j_gene,v_gene,CDR3nt,CDR3aa
few,.,TRBJ2-3,TRBV4-1,TGCGCCAGCAGCCAAGATCCCGCCAGGGATTATGGAGATACGCAGTATTTT,CASSQDPARDYGDTQYF
.,TRBD2,TRBJ2-7,TRBV18,TGTGCCAGCTCACGTGGGACTAGCGGGACCCTAGACGAGCAGTACTTC,CASSRGTSGTLDEQYF
few,.,TRBJ2-5,TRBV6-5,TGTGCCGGCGGACAGACCCAAGAGACCCAGTACTTC,CAGGQTQETQYF
.,TRBD2,TRBJ2-1,TRBV10-3,TGTGCCATCAGTCCTGGGCGGGAGAGGGCTAATGAGCAGTTCTTC,CAISPGRERANEQFF
.,TRBD2,TRBJ2-7,TRBV14,TGTGCCAGCAGCCACGGGGGACTAGCGAACTACGAGCAGTACTTC,CASSHGGLANYEQYF
few,TRBD2,TRBJ2-2,TRBV7-9,TGTGCCAGCAGCCCTGTAGCGGGAGGTACCGGGGAGCTGTTTTTT,CASSPVAGGTGELFF
.,.,TRBJ1-1,TRBV29-1,TGCAGCGTTGCCCCGGACAGTGTGATGAACACTGAAGCTTTCTTT,CSVAPDSVMNTEAFF
few,.,TRBJ2-3,TRBV6-6,TGTGCCAGCAGTGGTGCTGAAAGAGGGAGAGATACGCAGTATTTT,CASSGAERGRDTQYF
.,TRBD2,TRBJ2-5,TRBV28,TGTGCCAGCGCTAAGGGCGGGAGTGGGGTGACCCAGTACTTC,CASAKGGSGVTQYF
few,.,TRBJ1-1,TRBV14,TGTGCCAGCAGCCAACAGGTTACTGAAGCTTTCTTT,CASSQQVTEAFF
.,TRBD2,TRBJ2-3,TRBV11-2,TGTGCCAGCAGCTTAGCCGGGAGGACAGATACGCAGTATTTT,CASSLAGRTDTQYF
few,.,TRBJ1-4,TRBV30,TGTGCCTGGACCCGGGACAATCGAGAAAAACTGTTTTTT,CAWTRDNREKLFF
.,.,TRBJ1-4,TRBV7-3,TGCGCCAGCAGCCGGAGACAGGCGCCTAATGAAAAACTGTTTTTT,CASSRRQAPNEKLFF
few,TRBD2,TRBJ2-1,TRBV6-5,TGTGCCAGCAAACCGGGACTAGTTTACAATGAGCAGTTCTTC,CASKPGLVYNEQFF
.,.,TRBJ1-4,TRBV29-1,TGCAGCGTCGGGGACATTAATGAAAAACTGTTTTTT,CSVGDINEKLFF
.,TRBD2,TRBJ2-7,TRBV4-2,TGTGCCAGCAGCCAAGCACTAGCGGGATCCCTCCCTTACGAGCAGTACTTC,CASSQALAGSLPYEQYF
.,TRBD1,TRBJ2-7,TRBV5-1,TGCGCCAGCAGCCCCGGGACAGGGCAACACGAGCAGTACTTC,CASSPGTGQHEQYF
.,.,TRBJ1-1,TRBV16,TGTGCCAGCAGCCAATTATCCGGGGAGGCGAACACTGAAGCTTTCTTT,CASSQLSGEANTEAFF
.,.,TRBJ2-1,TRBV25-1,TGTGCCAGCAGTGAGGGTTGGGCTTACAATGAGCAGTTCTTC,CASSEGWAYNEQFF
few,TRBD2,TRBJ2-7,TRBV5-1,TGCGCCAGCAGCTCAAGCGGGGGGGATGCCTACGAGCAGTACTTC,CASSSSGGDAYEQYF
few,.,TRBJ2-7,TRBV10-2,TGCGCCAGCAGCCAAGGACTCTTCTCCTACGAGCAGTACTTC,CASSQGLFSYEQYF
few,TRBD1,TRBJ1-1,TRBV6-1,TGTGCCAGCGGACTACAGGGGGCCGAAGCTTTCTTT,CASGLQGAEAFF
.,.,TRBJ2-2,TRBV7-3,TGTGCCAGCACCCTAAGGGGTTCCGGGGAGCTGTTTTTT,CASTLRGSGELFF
.,.,TRBJ2-3,TRBV30,TGTGCCTGGAGTACGGGACAAGTCACAGATACGCAGTATTTT,CAWSTGQVTDTQYF
.,.,TRBJ2-7,TRBV28,TGTGCCAGCAGTCAAAACCTACAGGGGGGGTACGAGCAGTACTTC,CASSQNLQGGYEQYF
.,TRBD1,TRBJ1-2,TRBV18,TGTGCCAGCTCATCCGGACAGGTGGGCCTAAATCGCTACACCTTC,CASSSGQVGLNRYTF
.,TRBD2,TRBJ2-1,TRBV27,TGTGCCAGCGGACCGGGACTAGCGCTTCGGAATGAGCAGTTCTTC,CASGPGLALRNEQFF
few,.,TRBJ2-2,TRBV7-8,TGTGCCAGCAGCACCAGGGACTTGAACACCGGGGAGCTGTTTTTT,CASSTRDLNTGELFF
few,TRBD1,TRBJ2-7,TRBV27,TGTGCCAGCAGTTTAGGCAGGGGGTCCTACGAGCAGTACTTC,CASSLGRGSYEQYF
few,.,TRBJ2-4,TRBV21-1,TGTGCCAGCAGCAAAGAGGGGACAGGGGGCTTGTACATTCAGTACTTC,CASSKEGTGGLYIQYF